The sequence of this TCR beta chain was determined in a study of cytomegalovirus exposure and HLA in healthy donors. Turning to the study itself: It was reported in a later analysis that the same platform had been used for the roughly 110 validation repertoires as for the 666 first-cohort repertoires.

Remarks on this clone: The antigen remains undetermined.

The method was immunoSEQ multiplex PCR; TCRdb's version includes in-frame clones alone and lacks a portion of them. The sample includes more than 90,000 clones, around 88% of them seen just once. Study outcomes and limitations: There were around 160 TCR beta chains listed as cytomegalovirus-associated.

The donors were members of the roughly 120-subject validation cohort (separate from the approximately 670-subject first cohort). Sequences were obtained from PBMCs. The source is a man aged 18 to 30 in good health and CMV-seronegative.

This chain's CDR3 is CASSYTGLADNEQFF. As DNA, the CDR3 is TGTGCCAGCAGTTACACGGGACTAGCGGACAATGAGCAGTTCTTC. The chain recombines TRBV6-6 with TRBJ2-1, with TRBD2 identical over 11 bases. The junction had 2 bases not matched to a gene; V was cut back by 2 bases and J by 5 bases. This CDR3 contains 15 residues. In germline, CDR1 is MNHNY, CDR2 SVGAGI (reference sequence).